A selection of T cell receptor beta chains follows, all from one sample in a study of OX40 agonist ivuxolimab in advanced cancers. Data came from immunoSEQ multiplex PCR; TCRdb stores just in-frame clones and leaves some out. The sample carries about 80,000 clones, 80% to 90% recorded once. Specimen: CD4+ or CD8+ T cells sorted from blood, collected in a trial of the OX40 agonist ivuxolimab. The origin of the receptors is an adult with an advanced solid tumor such as melanoma, head and neck, liver or kidney cancer. CDR3s include the opening cysteine and the closing phenylalanine or tryptophan. D genes are given only for firm matches. For some rows the clone size is stated as once, few or many, or as a class when expanded; others skip it.

j_call d_call v_call clone_size cdr3_nt cdr3_aa
TRBJ1-3 NA TRBV19 NA TGTGCCAGTAGTATCGGTAACAGGGTGCGATATTTT CASSIGNRVRYF
TRBJ2-3 NA TRBV4-2 NA TGTGCCAGCAGCCAAGATGGGGCGGGGGCTAGCACAGATACGCAGTATTTT CASSQDGAGASTDTQYF
TRBJ1-1 TRBD1 TRBV5-4 NA TGTGCCAGCGTCCGGGACAGGCGAATGAACACTGAAGCTTTCTTT CASVRDRRMNTEAFF
TRBJ2-6 NA TRBV6-5 NA TGTGCCAGCAGTTACGGATCCGCTTCTGGGGCCAACGTCCTGACTTTC CASSYGSASGANVLTF
TRBJ2-1 TRBD2 TRBV9 once TGTGCCAGCAGCGTAGAAGGAACTAGCGGGAGCCAACCCCGCTACAATGAGCAGTTCTTC CASSVEGTSGSQPRYNEQFF
TRBJ1-4 NA TRBV18 NA TGTGCCAGCTCACCCGGGACAAGCAATGAAAAACTGTTTTTT CASSPGTSNEKLFF
TRBJ2-1 NA TRBV6-5 NA TGTGCCAGCAGCCAGACTAGTACAGGCTACAATGAGCAGTTCTTC CASSQTSTGYNEQFF
TRBJ2-4 NA TRBV28 NA TGTGCCAGCAGTCCACCGCCAAGACCTTCTGGAGGAAACATTCAGTACTTC CASSPPPRPSGGNIQYF
TRBJ2-1 NA TRBV19 NA TGTGCCAGTAGTATAGTCTGGACGTCTAGCAATGAGCAGTTCTTC CASSIVWTSSNEQFF
TRBJ1-6 TRBD1 TRBV28 NA TGTGCCAGCACCCGACTAGACAGGGATAATTCACCCCTCCACTTT CASTRLDRDNSPLHF
TRBJ1-2 TRBD1 TRBV10-3 NA TGTGCCATCAGCGGACAGGGAAATGGCTACACCTTC CAISGQGNGYTF
TRBJ2-7 NA TRBV7-9 NA TGTGCCAGCAGCTTAGGGGCAGGGGTACACGAGCAGTACTTC CASSLGAGVHEQYF
TRBJ2-3 NA TRBV5-8 NA TGTGCCAGCAGCTTGGGGGCGGACGCTAGCACAGATACGCAGTATTTT CASSLGADASTDTQYF
TRBJ1-1 TRBD1 TRBV11-2 few TGTGCCAGCAGCCGACAGACAGGGGGAAGCACTGAAGCTTTCTTT CASSRQTGGSTEAFF
TRBJ1-1 NA TRBV18 NA TGTGCCAGCTCATCTCGACTCAATATCCGGGCCCAAGATATGAACACTGAAGCTTTCTTT CASSSRLNIRAQDMNTEAFF
TRBJ2-3 NA TRBV5-6 NA TGTGCCAGCAGCGGCGGGACATCGGGGTATAGTGCAGAAGATACGCAGTATTTT CASSGGTSGYSAEDTQYF
TRBJ2-7 NA TRBV20-1 NA TGCAGTGCTAGAGGAGGGTCCGAGCAGTACTTC CSARGGSEQYF
TRBJ2-7 NA TRBV5-1 NA TGCGCCAGCAGCCCCGGGGTTGACGAGCAGTACTTC CASSPGVDEQYF
TRBJ1-2 NA TRBV5-4 NA TGTGCCAGCAGCCCTATAACGGGACATGGCTACACCTTC CASSPITGHGYTF
TRBJ1-2 NA TRBV19 NA TGTGCCAGTAGGATTGACGGGAACTATGGCTACACCTTC CASRIDGNYGYTF
TRBJ2-7 NA TRBV19 once TGTGCCAGTAGCGCTCGGGTGAGGGACGAGCAGTACTTC CASSARVRDEQYF
TRBJ1-6 TRBD1 TRBV2 few TGTGCCAGCAGTGGGACAGGGGGTTCGCCCCTCCACTTT CASSGTGGSPLHF
TRBJ1-4 NA TRBV6-1 NA TGTGCCAGCAGTGAAGGGACCGATGAAAAACTGTTTTTT CASSEGTDEKLFF
TRBJ2-7 NA TRBV11-2 NA TGTGCCAGCGGCTTAGAGGACGAGCAGTACTTC CASGLEDEQYF
TRBJ1-2 TRBD1 TRBV27 NA TGTGCCAGCAGTCTCCGGACAGGGGAGTCAGGGGGCTACACCTTC CASSLRTGESGGYTF
TRBJ1-2 NA TRBV7-9 NA TGTGCCAGCAGCTTAGCGGGACGTGGTATCTATGGCTACACCTTC CASSLAGRGIYGYTF
TRBJ2-7 NA TRBV11-2 NA TGTGCCAGCAGCTCACTCGGGCTTCGGCAGTACTTC CASSSLGLRQYF
TRBJ1-2 TRBD1 TRBV6-5 NA TGTGCCAGCAGCCCCCCCGACAGGGTTGGCGTCGGCTACACCTTC CASSPPDRVGVGYTF
TRBJ1-4 TRBD1 TRBV18 NA TGTGCCAGCTCACCACCTCGGGACAGCCAACTAGATGAAAAACTGTTTTTT CASSPPRDSQLDEKLFF
TRBJ1-2 NA TRBV4-3 NA TGCGCCAGCAGCCAAGGGGGAGGACAGAACTATGGCTACACCTTC CASSQGGGQNYGYTF
TRBJ2-1 NA TRBV18 NA TGTGCCAGCTCACCAACTCGGGAGAAGAACAATGAGCAGTTCTTC CASSPTREKNNEQFF